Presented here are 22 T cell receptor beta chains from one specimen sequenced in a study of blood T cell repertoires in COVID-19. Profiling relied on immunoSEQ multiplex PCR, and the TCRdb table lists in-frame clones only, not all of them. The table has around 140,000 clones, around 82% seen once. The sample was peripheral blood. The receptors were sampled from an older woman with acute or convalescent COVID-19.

CDR3 coding DNA: TGTGCCAGCAGCTGGACTAGCGGGAGCTCCTACGAGCAGTACTTC. Translation gives CASSWTSGSSYEQYF. J is TRBJ2-7 and V is TRBV7-2, with 13 bases lining up with TRBD2. This CDR3 has 15 residues. Germline V gene lookup returns CDR1 SGHTA and CDR2 FQGNSA. The junction had 0 bases not matched to a gene; V was cut back by 4 bases and J by 0 bases.

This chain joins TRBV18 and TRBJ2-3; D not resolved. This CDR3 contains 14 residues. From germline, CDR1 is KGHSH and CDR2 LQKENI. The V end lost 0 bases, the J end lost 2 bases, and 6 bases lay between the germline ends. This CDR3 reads CASSPPQVTDTQYF. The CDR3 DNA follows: TGTGCCAGCTCACCACCGCAGGTCACAGATACGCAGTATTTT.

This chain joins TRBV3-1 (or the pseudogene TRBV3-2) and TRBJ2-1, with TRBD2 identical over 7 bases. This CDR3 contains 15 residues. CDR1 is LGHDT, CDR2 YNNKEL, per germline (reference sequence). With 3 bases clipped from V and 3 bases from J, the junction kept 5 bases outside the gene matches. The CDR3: CASSHRGGSYNEQFF. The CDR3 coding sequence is TGTGCCAGCAGCCACCGGGGAGGGAGCTACAATGAGCAGTTCTTC.

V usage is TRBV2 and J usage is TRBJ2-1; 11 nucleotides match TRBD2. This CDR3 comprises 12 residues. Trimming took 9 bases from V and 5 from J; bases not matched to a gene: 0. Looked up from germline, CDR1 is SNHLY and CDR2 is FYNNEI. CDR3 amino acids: CARGLADNEQFF. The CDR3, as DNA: TGTGCCAGGGGACTAGCGGACAATGAGCAGTTCTTC.

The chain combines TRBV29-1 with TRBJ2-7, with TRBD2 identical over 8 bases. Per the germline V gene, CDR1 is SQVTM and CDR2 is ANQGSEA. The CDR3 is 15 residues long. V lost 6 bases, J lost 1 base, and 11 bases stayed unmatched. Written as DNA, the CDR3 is TGCAGCGTCCGCCCCGCTAGCGGGTTTTCCTACGAGCAGTACTTC. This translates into CSVRPASGFSYEQYF.

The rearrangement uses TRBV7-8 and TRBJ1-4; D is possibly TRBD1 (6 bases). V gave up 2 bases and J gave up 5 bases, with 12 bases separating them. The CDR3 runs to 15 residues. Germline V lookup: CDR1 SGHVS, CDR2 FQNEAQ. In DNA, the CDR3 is TGTGCCAGCAGCTTAAAACAGGGTTTGAATGAAAAACTGTTTTTT. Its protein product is CASSLKQGLNEKLFF.

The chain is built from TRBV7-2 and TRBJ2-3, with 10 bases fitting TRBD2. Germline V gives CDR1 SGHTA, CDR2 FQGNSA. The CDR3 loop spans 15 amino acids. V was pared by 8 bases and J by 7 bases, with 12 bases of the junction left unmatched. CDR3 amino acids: CASALAGSSEYTQYF. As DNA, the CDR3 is TGTGCCAGCGCACTAGCGGGGTCAAGCGAATATACGCAGTATTTT.

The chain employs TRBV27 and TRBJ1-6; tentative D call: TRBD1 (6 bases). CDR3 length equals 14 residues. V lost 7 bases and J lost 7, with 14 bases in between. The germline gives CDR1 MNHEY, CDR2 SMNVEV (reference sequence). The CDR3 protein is CASTSDRSNSPLHF. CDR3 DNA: TGTGCCAGCACCTCTGACAGGTCCAATTCACCCCTCCACTTT.

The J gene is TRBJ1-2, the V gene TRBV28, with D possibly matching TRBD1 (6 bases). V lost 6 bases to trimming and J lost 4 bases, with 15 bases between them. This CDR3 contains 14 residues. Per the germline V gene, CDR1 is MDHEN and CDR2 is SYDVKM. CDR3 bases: TGTGCCAGCAGCAAGGACAGCGGAACCTATGGCTACACCTTC. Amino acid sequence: CASSKDSGTYGYTF.

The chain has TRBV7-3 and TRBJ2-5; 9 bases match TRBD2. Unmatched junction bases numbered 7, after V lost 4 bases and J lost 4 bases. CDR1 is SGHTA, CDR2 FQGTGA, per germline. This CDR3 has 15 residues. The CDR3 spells CASSYSGSRGETQYF. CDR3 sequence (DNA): TGTGCCAGCAGCTATAGCGGGAGTAGGGGAGAGACCCAGTACTTC.

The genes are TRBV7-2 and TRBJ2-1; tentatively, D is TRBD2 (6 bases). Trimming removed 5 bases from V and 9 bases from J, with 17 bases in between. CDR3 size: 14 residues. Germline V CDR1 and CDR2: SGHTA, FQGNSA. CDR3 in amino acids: CASSPIAERVEQFF. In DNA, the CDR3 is TGTGCCAGCAGCCCGATAGCGGAGAGGGTTGAGCAGTTCTTC.

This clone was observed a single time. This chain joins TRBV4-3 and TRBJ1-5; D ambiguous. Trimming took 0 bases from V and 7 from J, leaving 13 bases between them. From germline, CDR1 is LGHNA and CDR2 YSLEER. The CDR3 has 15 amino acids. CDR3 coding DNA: TGCGCCAGCAGCCAAGAACGACACGAAAACCAGCCCCAGCATTTT. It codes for CASSQERHENQPQHF.

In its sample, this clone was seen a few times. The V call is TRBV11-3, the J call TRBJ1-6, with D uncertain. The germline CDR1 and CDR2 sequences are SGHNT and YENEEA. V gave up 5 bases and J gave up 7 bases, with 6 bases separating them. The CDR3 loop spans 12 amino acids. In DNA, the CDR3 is TGTGCCAGCAGCCCTACGAATTCACCCCTCCACTTT. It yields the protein CASSPTNSPLHF.

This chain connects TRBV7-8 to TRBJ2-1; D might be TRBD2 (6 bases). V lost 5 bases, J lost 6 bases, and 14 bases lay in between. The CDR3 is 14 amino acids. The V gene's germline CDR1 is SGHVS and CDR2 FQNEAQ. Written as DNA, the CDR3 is TGTGCCAGCAGCCACGGGGGATCGGGCAATGAGCAGTTCTTC. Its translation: CASSHGGSGNEQFF.

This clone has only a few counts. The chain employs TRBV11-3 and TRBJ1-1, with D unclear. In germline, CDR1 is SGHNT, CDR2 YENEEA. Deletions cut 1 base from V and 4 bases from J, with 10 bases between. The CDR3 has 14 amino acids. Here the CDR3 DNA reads TGTGCCAGCAGCTTAGGGGCGACCGGCACTGAAGCTTTCTTT. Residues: CASSLGATGTEAFF.

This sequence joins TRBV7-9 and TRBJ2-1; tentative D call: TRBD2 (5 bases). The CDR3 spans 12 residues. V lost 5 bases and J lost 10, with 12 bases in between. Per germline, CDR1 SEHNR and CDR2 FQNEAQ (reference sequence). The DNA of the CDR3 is TGTGCCAGCAGCCTCCTAGCCGGCGAGCAGTTCTTC. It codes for CASSLLAGEQFF.

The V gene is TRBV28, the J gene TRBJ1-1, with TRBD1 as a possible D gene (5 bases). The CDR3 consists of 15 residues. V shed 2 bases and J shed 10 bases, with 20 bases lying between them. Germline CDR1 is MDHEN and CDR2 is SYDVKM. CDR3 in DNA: TGTGCCAGCAGTTTAGGGGGGTCAATAATTAGAGGAGCTTTCTTT. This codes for CASSLGGSIIRGAFF.

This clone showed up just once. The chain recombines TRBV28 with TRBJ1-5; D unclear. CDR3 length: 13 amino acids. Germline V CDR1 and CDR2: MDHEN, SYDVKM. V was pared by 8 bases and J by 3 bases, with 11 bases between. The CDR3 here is CASELSLNQPQHF. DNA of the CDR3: TGTGCCAGCGAACTGTCGCTCAATCAGCCCCAGCATTTT. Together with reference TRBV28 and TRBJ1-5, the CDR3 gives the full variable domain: DVKVTQSSRYLVKRTGEKVFLECVQDMDHENMFWYRQDPGLGLRLIYFSYDVKMKEKGDIPEGYSVSREKKERFSLILESASTNQTSMYLCASELSLNQPQHFGDGTRLSIL.

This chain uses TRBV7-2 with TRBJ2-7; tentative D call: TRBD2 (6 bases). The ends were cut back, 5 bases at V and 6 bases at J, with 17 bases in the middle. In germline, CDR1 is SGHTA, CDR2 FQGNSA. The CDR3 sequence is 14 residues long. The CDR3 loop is CASSKEPAEGEQYF. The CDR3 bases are TGTGCCAGCAGCAAGGAGCCTGCGGAGGGCGAGCAGTACTTC.

CDR3 in amino acids: CASSLAGLAGAYEQYF. In DNA, the CDR3 is TGTGCCAGCAGCTTGGCCGGACTAGCGGGAGCGTACGAGCAGTACTTC. V is TRBV5-6 and J is TRBJ2-7; TRBD2 matches at 13 bases. The CDR3 totals 16 residues. Germline trimming cut 0 bases from V and 4 bases from J; bases unmatched to any gene: 4. From germline, CDR1 is SGHDT and CDR2 YYEEEE.

The CDR3 spells CASRQGVDEQYF. DNA for the CDR3: TGTGCCAGTCGACAGGGGGTAGACGAGCAGTACTTC. This chain connects TRBV19 to TRBJ2-7; 9 nucleotides line up with TRBD1. The germline V gene encodes CDR1 LNHDA and CDR2 SQIVND (reference sequence). This CDR3 region has 12 residues. J lost 5 bases, V lost 8 bases, and 4 bases had no gene match. Full variable domain (remainder filled in from reference TRBV19 and TRBJ2-7): DGGITQSPKYLFRKEGQNVTLSCEQNLNHDAMYWYRQDPGQGLRLIYYSQIVNDFQKGDIAEGYSVSREKKESFPLTVTSAQKNPTAFYLCASRQGVDEQYFGPGTRLTVT.

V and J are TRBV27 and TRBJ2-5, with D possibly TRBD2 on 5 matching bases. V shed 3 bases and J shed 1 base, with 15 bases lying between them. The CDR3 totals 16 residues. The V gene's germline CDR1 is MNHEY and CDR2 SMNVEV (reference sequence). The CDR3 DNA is TGTGCCAGCAGTTTTCTTGGTCGGCGGGTCCAAGAGACCCAGTACTTC. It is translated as CASSFLGRRVQETQYF.